The rows below give T cell receptor beta chains drawn from one sample of a study of shared clonotypes between healthy human individuals. TCRdb keeps only in-frame clones here, not all; method: immunoSEQ multiplex PCR. The sample lists around 1.9 million clones, more than 85% occurring once. The sequenced sample consisted of naive CD8+ T cells from PBMCs. These receptors came from a man aged 18-30 years in good health. Some clones in this sample may be carry-over from other donors' samples. CDR3s include the opening cysteine and the closing phenylalanine or tryptophan. D genes are given only for firm matches. Clone size is given for some rows only: seen once, a few or many times, or a class if the clone is expanded.

-	TRBV27	-	TRBJ2-5	TGTGCCAGCAGGTCAGGGGGGGAGACCCAGTACTTC	CASRSGGETQYF
-	TRBV11-2	-	TRBJ2-5	TGTGCCAGCAGCCCCGGAAAAGAGACCCAGTACTTC	CASSPGKETQYF
-	TRBV19	-	TRBJ1-5	TGTGCCAGTAGTATAGACTCAGATAGCAATCAGCCCCAGCATTTT	CASSIDSDSNQPQHF
few	TRBV7-9	-	TRBJ1-5	TGTGCCAGCAGCTTTGAAGGGCTAGATCAGCCCCAGCATTTT	CASSFEGLDQPQHF
-	TRBV27	TRBD1	TRBJ2-2	TGTGCCAGCAGGCCGGGACAGGGCGGGGAGCTGTTTTTT	CASRPGQGGELFF
-	TRBV11-2	TRBD2	TRBJ2-7	TGTGCCAGCAGCTTAGGGACTAGCGGGAGATCTTCATTC	CASSLGTSGRSSF
-	TRBV27	TRBD1	TRBJ2-7	TGTGCCAGCAGTTCAGGCCTGGGACAGGGAGGATACGAGCAGTACTTC	CASSSGLGQGGYEQYF
-	TRBV6-5	-	TRBJ2-2	TGTGCCAGCAGTATAACAGGGTCAACCGGGGAGCTGTTTTTT	CASSITGSTGELFF
-	TRBV7-3	-	TRBJ2-1	TGTGCCAGCAGCTTAGTTGGATTGGGGAATACAGCCTCCTACAATGAGCAGTTCTTC	CASSLVGLGNTASYNEQFF
-	TRBV7-9	-	TRBJ2-3	TGTGCCAGCAGCTTACAGGACGTGTGGAGAGATACGCAGTATTTT	CASSLQDVWRDTQYF
-	TRBV28	TRBD1	TRBJ1-1	TGTGCCAGCAGTTTTTACCGCCAGGCCAGGGGGCTTGGGAACACTGAAGCTTTCTTT	CASSFYRQARGLGNTEAFF
once	TRBV7-9	-	TRBJ1-5	TGTGCCAGCAGCTTAGATAGGGGTCAGCCCCAGCATTTT	CASSLDRGQPQHF
-	TRBV7-6	TRBD2	TRBJ2-3	TGTGCCAGCAGCTTAGGGACTAGCGGAACCAATACGCAGTATTTT	CASSLGTSGTNTQYF
-	TRBV19	-	TRBJ1-5	TGTGCCAGTAGTATAGATCCTAACAATCAGCCCCAGCATTTT	CASSIDPNNQPQHF
-	TRBV13	TRBD2	TRBJ2-7	TGTGCCAGCAGCTTACTAGCGGTACCCTACGAGCAGTACTTC	CASSLLAVPYEQYF
-	TRBV6-5	-	TRBJ1-2	TGTGCCAGCGGTTACCGGGATAACTATGGCTACACCTTC	CASGYRDNYGYTF
-	TRBV27	-	TRBJ2-7	TGTGCCAGCAGTCTCGGGATGACCTACGAGCAGTACTTC	CASSLGMTYEQYF
-	TRBV27	-	TRBJ2-3	TGTGCCATCAGGTTGGGGGGCACAGATACGCAGTATTTT	CAIRLGGTDTQYF
-	TRBV7-8	-	TRBJ2-5	TGTGCCAGCAGCACCCCAGGCTGGCAAGAGACCCAGTACTTC	CASSTPGWQETQYF
-	TRBV9	-	TRBJ2-5	TGTGCCAGCAGCGTAGCGGACACCAAAGAGACCCAGTACTTC	CASSVADTKETQYF
-	TRBV9	TRBD2	TRBJ2-3	TGTGCCAGCAGCGTATCGACCGGGGGGACCCTACGGCCAGATACGCAGTATTTT	CASSVSTGGTLRPDTQYF
-	TRBV7-9	-	TRBJ2-4	TGTGCCAGCAGCCCAGGAGTAGGGCAGACACTAGCCAAAAACATTCAGTACTTC	CASSPGVGQTLAKNIQYF
few	TRBV9	-	TRBJ1-1	TGTGCCAGCAGTGATTCTAAGGGGTATGAAGCTTTCTTT	CASSDSKGYEAFF
-	TRBV5-1	-	TRBJ1-5	TGCGCCAGCAGCTGGTCTGGGGGTAGCAATCAGCCCCAGCATTTT	CASSWSGGSNQPQHF
-	TRBV5-6	-	TRBJ1-1	TGTGCCAGCAGCTTGGAAGGGATGAACACTGAAGCTTTCTTT	CASSLEGMNTEAFF
-	TRBV27	-	TRBJ2-2	TGTGCCAGCAGTTTACTTATAACAGGGAACACCGGGGAGCTGTTTTTT	CASSLLITGNTGELFF
-	TRBV7-2	TRBD2	TRBJ2-7	TGTGCCAGCAGCCTGACTAGCGGGATCACCTACGAGCAGTACTTC	CASSLTSGITYEQYF
once	TRBV28	-	TRBJ1-3	TGTGCCAGCAGTTTCGGCAGGGCGGAAGGCTCTCTTGGAAACACCATATATTTT	CASSFGRAEGSLGNTIYF
-	TRBV15	-	TRBJ2-4	TGTGCCACCAGCAGATTTCCCCCTGACAGGACGGCCAAAAACATTCAGTACTTC	CATSRFPPDRTAKNIQYF
-	TRBV9	TRBD2	TRBJ2-1	TGTGCCAGCAGCGTAGGGACTAGCGGGCTCAATGAGCAGTTCTTC	CASSVGTSGLNEQFF
few	TRBV11-2	-	TRBJ1-1	TGTGCCAGCAGCCCTAGAGCCCTTGAAGCTTTCTTT	CASSPRALEAFF
-	TRBV7-9	TRBD2	TRBJ2-1	TGTGCCAGCAGCTCCTGGACTAGGAATGACGAGCAGTTCTTC	CASSSWTRNDEQFF
-	TRBV6-6	-	TRBJ2-1	TGTGCCAGCAGTTATCTAGATACTGAGCAGTTCTTC	CASSYLDTEQFF
-	TRBV4-2	TRBD1	TRBJ2-7	TGTGCCAGCAGCCCGGTTGGACAGGGGGTGGACGAGCAGTACTTC	CASSPVGQGVDEQYF
once	TRBV30	TRBD1	TRBJ2-7	TGTGCCTGCCCGGGACAGGGGCCCGAGCAGTACTTC	CACPGQGPEQYF
-	TRBV5-1	TRBD2	TRBJ2-1	TGCGCCAGCAGCCTCTACGGGGGAGGGCCGAAACAGGAGCAGTTCTTC	CASSLYGGGPKQEQFF
-	TRBV7-2	TRBD1	TRBJ2-4	TGTGCCAGCAGCCCGAAACAGGGGGATGGAAACATTCAGTACTTC	CASSPKQGDGNIQYF
-	TRBV5-6	-	TRBJ1-1	TGTGCCAGCAGCTGGGAGAGAGACACTGAAGCTTTCTTT	CASSWERDTEAFF
-	TRBV28	-	TRBJ2-7	TGTGCCAGCATTTTGAGTAGCATGCAGGGCGAGCAGTACTTC	CASILSSMQGEQYF
-	TRBV5-1	-	TRBJ2-2	TGCGCCAGCAGCTTGGAGCAGGGTGGGTCTACCGGGGAGCTGTTTTTT	CASSLEQGGSTGELFF
-	TRBV6-5	-	TRBJ1-5	TGTGCCAGCAGTTACTCCAGACAGAGCAATCAGCCCCAGCATTTT	CASSYSRQSNQPQHF
once	TRBV7-8	-	TRBJ2-7	TGTGCCAGCAGCTTAATGTTGGCGGGGCACTCCTACGAGCAGTACTTC	CASSLMLAGHSYEQYF
-	TRBV19	-	TRBJ2-6	TGTGCCAGTAGGGCCAGGCACGTTAGGACTGGGGCCAACGTCCTGACTTTC	CASRARHVRTGANVLTF
-	TRBV29-1	-	TRBJ2-5	TGCAGCGGAACTAGCCCCCAAGAGACCCAGTACTTC	CSGTSPQETQYF
-	TRBV28	TRBD2	TRBJ2-2	TGTGCCATACAACGGCTAGCGGAAAACACCGGGGAGCTGTTTTTT	CAIQRLAENTGELFF
-	TRBV7-9	TRBD1	TRBJ2-1	TGTGCCAGCAGCCACGGGACAGGGGTGAATGAGCAGTTCTTC	CASSHGTGVNEQFF
-	TRBV7-9	-	TRBJ1-2	TGTGCCAGCATAAGGGGGAGAGACTATGGCTACACCTTC	CASIRGRDYGYTF
-	TRBV5-1	TRBD1	TRBJ2-7	TGCGCCAGCAGCTTCGGGACAGCAAATCCCTACGAGCAGTACTTC	CASSFGTANPYEQYF
-	TRBV2	-	TRBJ2-7	TGTGCCAGCAGTAGTACAGGGATCTACGAGCAGTACTTC	CASSSTGIYEQYF
-	TRBV5-1	-	TRBJ2-7	TGCGCCAGCAGCTTGGACCCAGCGGGCTCCTACGAGCAGTACTTC	CASSLDPAGSYEQYF
-	TRBV28	-	TRBJ1-5	TGTGCCAGCAGTTCCGGGGAAACAAATCAGCCCCAGCATTTT	CASSSGETNQPQHF
-	TRBV4-1	-	TRBJ1-5	TGCGCCAGCAGCCAAGATTATATTGGGACGGGGTTCGCTCCCCAGCATTTT	CASSQDYIGTGFAPQHF
-	TRBV5-6	-	TRBJ2-7	TGTGCCAGCAGCTTGGACCAGCCCTACGAGCAGTACTTC	CASSLDQPYEQYF